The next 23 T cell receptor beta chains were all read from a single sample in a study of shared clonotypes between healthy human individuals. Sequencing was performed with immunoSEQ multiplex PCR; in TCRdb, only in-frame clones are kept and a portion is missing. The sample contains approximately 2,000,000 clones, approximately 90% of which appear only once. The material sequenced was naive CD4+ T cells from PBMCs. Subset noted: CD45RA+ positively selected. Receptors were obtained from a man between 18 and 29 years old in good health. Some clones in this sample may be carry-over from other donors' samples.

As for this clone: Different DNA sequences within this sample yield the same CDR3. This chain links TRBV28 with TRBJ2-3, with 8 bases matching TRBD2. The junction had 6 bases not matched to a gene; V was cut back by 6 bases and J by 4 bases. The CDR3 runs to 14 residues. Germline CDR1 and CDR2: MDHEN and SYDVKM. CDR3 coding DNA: TGTGCCAGCAGCCTAGCGGGCCCCGCAGATACGCAGTATTTT. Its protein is CASSLAGPADTQYF.

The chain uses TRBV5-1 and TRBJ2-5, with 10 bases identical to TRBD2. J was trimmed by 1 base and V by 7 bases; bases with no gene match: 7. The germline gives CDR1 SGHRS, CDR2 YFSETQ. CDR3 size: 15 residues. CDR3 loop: CASGKAGGSQETQYF. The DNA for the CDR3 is TGCGCCAGCGGAAAAGCGGGAGGGAGCCAAGAGACCCAGTACTTC.

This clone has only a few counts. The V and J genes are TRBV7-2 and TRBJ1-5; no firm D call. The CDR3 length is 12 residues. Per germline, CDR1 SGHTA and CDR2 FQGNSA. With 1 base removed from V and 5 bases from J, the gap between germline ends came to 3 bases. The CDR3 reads CASSLDHQPQHF. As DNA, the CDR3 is TGTGCCAGCAGCTTAGATCATCAGCCCCAGCATTTT.

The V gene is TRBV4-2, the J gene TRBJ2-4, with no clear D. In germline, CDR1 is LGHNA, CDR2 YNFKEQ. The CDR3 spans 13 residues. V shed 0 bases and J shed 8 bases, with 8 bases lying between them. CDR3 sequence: CASSQERGDIQYF. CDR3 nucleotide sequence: TGTGCCAGCAGCCAAGAACGAGGCGACATTCAGTACTTC.

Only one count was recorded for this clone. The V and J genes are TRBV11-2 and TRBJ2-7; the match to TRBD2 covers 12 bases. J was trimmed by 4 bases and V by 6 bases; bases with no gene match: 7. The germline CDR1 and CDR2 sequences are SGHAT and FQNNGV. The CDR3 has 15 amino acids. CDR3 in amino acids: CASRPSGRGTYEQYF. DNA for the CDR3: TGTGCCAGCAGACCTAGCGGGAGGGGAACGTACGAGCAGTACTTC.

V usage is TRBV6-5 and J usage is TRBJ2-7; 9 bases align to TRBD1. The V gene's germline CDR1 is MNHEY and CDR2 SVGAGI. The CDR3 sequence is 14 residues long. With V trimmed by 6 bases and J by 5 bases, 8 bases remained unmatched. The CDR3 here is CASRKRDRAHEQYF. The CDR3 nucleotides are TGTGCCAGCAGAAAGAGGGACAGGGCCCACGAGCAGTACTTC.

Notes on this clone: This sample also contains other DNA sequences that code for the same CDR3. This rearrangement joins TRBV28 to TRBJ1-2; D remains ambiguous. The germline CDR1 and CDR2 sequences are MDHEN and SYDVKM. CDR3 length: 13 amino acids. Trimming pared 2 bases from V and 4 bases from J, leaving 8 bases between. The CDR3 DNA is TGTGCCAGCAGTTTAGGGTCCTTCTATGGCTACACCTTC. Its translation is CASSLGSFYGYTF.

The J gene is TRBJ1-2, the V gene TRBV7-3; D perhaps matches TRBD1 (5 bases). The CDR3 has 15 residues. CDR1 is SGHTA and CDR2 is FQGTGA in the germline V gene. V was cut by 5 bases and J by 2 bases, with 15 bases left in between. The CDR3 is CASSPSGGGNYGYTF. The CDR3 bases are TGTGCCAGCAGCCCCTCGGGGGGGGGAAACTATGGCTACACCTTC.

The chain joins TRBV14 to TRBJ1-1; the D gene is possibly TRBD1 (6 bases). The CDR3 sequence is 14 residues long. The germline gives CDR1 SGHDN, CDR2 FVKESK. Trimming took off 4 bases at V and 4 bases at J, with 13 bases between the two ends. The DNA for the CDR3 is TGTGCCAGCAGCCTGCAACAGGGTGGCACTGAAGCTTTCTTT. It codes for CASSLQQGGTEAFF.

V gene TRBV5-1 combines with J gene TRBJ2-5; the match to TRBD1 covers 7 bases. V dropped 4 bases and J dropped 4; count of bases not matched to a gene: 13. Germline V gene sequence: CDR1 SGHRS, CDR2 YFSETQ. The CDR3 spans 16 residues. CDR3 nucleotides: TGCGCCAGCAGCCCCGGGACAGTCGGTGGTCCAGAGACCCAGTACTTC. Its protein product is CASSPGTVGGPETQYF.

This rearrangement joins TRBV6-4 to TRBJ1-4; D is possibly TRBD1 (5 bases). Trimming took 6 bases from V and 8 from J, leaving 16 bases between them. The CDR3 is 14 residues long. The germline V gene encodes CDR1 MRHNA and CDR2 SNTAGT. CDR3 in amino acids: CASRKQAQKEKLFF. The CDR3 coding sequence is TGTGCCAGCAGGAAACAGGCACAGAAGGAAAAACTGTTTTTT.

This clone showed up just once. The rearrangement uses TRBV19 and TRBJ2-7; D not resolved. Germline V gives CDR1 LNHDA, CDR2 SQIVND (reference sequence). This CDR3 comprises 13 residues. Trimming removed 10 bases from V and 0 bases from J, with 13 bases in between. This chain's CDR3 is CATAPDSSYEQYF. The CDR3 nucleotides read TGTGCCACCGCTCCCGATAGCTCCTACGAGCAGTACTTC.

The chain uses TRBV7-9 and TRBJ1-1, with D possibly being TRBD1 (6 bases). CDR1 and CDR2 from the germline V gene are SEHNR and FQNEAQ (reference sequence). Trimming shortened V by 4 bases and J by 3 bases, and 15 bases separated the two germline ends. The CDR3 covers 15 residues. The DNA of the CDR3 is TGTGCCAGCAGCTCAGGGGTCAAAACGGACACTGAAGCTTTCTTT. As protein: CASSSGVKTDTEAFF.

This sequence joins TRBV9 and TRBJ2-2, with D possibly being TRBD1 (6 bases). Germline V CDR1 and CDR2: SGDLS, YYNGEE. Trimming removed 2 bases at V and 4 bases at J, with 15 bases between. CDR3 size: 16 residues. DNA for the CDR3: TGTGCCAGCAGCGTTCAGGGGATAGGGAGCACCGGGGAGCTGTTTTTT. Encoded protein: CASSVQGIGSTGELFF.

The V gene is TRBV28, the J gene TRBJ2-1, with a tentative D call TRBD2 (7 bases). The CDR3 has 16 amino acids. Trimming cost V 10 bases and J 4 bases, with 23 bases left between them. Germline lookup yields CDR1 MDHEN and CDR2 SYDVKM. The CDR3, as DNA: TGTGCCACCCACCCTAGTAGGACTAGGGGGTACAATGAGCAGTTCTTC. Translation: CATHPSRTRGYNEQFF.

The CDR3 loop is CASSFTSNTEAFF. The DNA of the CDR3 is TGTGCCAGCAGCTTCACATCGAACACTGAAGCTTTCTTT. J is TRBJ1-1 and V is TRBV7-2; D ambiguous. Trimming removed 3 bases at V and 1 base at J, with 6 bases between. Germline V gene data show CDR1 as SGHTA and CDR2 as FQGNSA. The CDR3 contains 13 residues.

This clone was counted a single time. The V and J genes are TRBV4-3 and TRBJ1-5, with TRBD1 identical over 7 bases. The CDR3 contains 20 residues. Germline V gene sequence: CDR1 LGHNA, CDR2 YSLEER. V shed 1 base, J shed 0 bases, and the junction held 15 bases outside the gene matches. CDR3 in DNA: TGCGCCAGCAGCCAAGGCATTAGACTGGACAGGCCAGATAGCAATCAGCCCCAGCATTTT. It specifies CASSQGIRLDRPDSNQPQHF.

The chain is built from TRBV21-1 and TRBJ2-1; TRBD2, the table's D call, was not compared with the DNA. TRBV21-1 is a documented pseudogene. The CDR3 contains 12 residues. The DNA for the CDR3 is TGTGCCAGCAGCAAACGCGGTAATGAGCAGTTCTTC. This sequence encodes CASSKRGNEQFF.

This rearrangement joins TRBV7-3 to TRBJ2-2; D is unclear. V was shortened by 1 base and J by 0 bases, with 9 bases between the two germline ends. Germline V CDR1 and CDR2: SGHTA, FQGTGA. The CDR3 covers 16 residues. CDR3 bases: TGTGCCAGCAGCTTAAGAGCCACAGCGAACACCGGGGAGCTGTTTTTT. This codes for CASSLRATANTGELFF.

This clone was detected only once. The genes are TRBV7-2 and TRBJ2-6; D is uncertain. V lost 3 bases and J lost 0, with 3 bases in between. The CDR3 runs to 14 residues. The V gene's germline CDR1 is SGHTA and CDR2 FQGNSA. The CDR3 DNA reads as TGTGCCAGCAGCTTGTTCTCTGGGGCCAACGTCCTGACTTTC. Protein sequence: CASSLFSGANVLTF.

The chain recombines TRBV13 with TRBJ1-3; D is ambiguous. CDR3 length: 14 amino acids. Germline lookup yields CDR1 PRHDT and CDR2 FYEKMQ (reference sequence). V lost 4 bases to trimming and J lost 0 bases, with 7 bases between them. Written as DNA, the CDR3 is TGTGCCAGCAGCTCCCGCTTCTCTGGAAACACCATATATTTT. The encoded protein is CASSSRFSGNTIYF.

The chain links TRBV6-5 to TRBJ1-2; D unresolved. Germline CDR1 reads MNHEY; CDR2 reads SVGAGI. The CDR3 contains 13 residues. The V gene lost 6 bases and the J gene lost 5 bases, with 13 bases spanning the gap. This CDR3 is CASSPRAFYGYTF. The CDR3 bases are TGTGCCAGCAGCCCTAGAGCATTTTATGGCTACACCTTC.

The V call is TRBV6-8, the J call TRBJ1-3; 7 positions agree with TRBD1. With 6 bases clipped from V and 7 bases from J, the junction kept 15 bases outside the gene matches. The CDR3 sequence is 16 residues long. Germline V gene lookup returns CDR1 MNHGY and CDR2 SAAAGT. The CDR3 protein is CASRPQPAQGTNTIYF. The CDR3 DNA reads TGTGCCAGCAGGCCACAGCCAGCACAGGGGACTAACACCATATATTTT.